This TCR beta chain stems from a study of cytomegalovirus exposure and HLA in healthy donors. Notes on the study in general: The only immune exposure information that was available was CMV serostatus. In vitro checks showed that a few CMV-associated chains really do target CMV antigens. A later analysis by the authors found several of the most significant clusters apparently linked to common viral pathogens. Earlier results showed most TCR beta V segments being productive about 87% or about 30% of the time.

With 60 Vbeta and 13 Jbeta primers, the PCR was carried out. The protocol was immunoSEQ multiplex PCR, while the TCRdb copy is restricted to in-frame clones and leaves out a portion. The sample has 200,000 or so clones, roughly 74% seen once; the top ten hold approximately 5.4%. With regard to this clone: The antigen is undetermined.

Germline V gives CDR1 SNHLY, CDR2 FYNNEI. The CDR3 totals 20 residues. J was trimmed by 1 base and V by 7 bases; bases with no gene match: 20. The specimen was PBMCs. This chain joins TRBV2 and TRBJ2-2; 8 nucleotides match TRBD2. The TCR originated in a woman in her twenties or thirties in good health and CMV-seropositive. In DNA, the CDR3 is TGTGCCAGCATGGGGGCACCGGGACTAGAAAGGGCGGAGAACACCGGGGAGCTGTTTTTT. It is translated as CASMGAPGLERAENTGELFF.